What follows is one T cell receptor beta chain and its context. CDR1 is SEHNR, CDR2 FQNEAQ, per germline (reference sequence). The V and J ends lost 2 bases and 11 bases, in that order; junction bases with no gene match: 9. This CDR3 comprises 16 residues. The record originates from a study of blood T cells in healthy people across ages. For the second PCR, which ran for about 6 to 11 cycles, a sample-barcoded 5' primer and a J-beta primer mix were used. Sequencing yielded, for each sample, at least 2.5 million paired-end reads carrying CDR3. TCRdb analysed the 5' RACE reads with MiXCR anew, one entry per CDR3 protein. The sample has about 1 million distinct CDR3 sequences, around 45% seen once. The donors, healthy Caucasians from Russia, were aged roughly 6 to 90. Per-sample PBMC isolation yielded at least 6.5 million cells.

The sample taken for sequencing was blood. This receptor was taken from a woman in her sixties or seventies in good health. The chain recombines TRBV7-9 with TRBJ2-5; TRBD2 matches 15 bases. CDR3 DNA: TGTGCCAGCAGCTTACCGGGACTAGCGGGAGGTCGGGAGCAGTACTTC. Its protein is CASSLPGLAGGREQYF.